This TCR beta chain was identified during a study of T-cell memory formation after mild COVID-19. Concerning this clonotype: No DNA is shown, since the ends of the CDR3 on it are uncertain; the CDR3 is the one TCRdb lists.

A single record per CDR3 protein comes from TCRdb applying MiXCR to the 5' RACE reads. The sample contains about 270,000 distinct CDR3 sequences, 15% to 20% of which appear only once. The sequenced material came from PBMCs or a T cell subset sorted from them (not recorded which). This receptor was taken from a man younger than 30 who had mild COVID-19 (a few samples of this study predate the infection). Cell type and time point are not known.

The CDR3 spells CISVPEAKPKNTEAFF. The V call is TRBV7-5, the J call TRBJ1-1. TRBV7-5 is designated a pseudogene. 16 amino acids form the CDR3, both terminal residues included.